This T cell receptor (beta chain) is drawn from a study of shared clonotypes between healthy human individuals. A note on this clone: The antigen remains unidentified.

Regarding the study as a whole: Owing to a small donor count, the genetic and exposure-history diversity represented was limited. Four donors held about 5% of naive CD4 clonotypes in common.

Deep-level assay runs were performed. Using immunoSEQ multiplex PCR, the repertoire was profiled, and TCRdb retains in-frame clones only, with some absent. There are a few million clones in the sample; approximately 94% occur only once, and about 0.13% lies in the top ten. Germline V gene lookup returns CDR1 ENHRY and CDR2 SYGVKD. The CDR3 sequence is 12 residues long. The ends lost 9 bases at V and 5 bases at J; junction bases unmatched: 7. Sequencing input: naive CD4+ T cells sorted from blood. Subset indicated: CD45RA+ positively selected. The rearrangement links TRBV10-3 to TRBJ2-7, with 7 bases that match TRBD2. The sequence came from a man aged 18 to 30 in good health. As DNA, the CDR3 is TGTGCCATTGCGGGAGCCGAGAACGAGCAGTACTTC. As protein: CAIAGAENEQYF.